The entry below describes one T cell receptor (beta chain). Here immunoSEQ multiplex PCR was the method, and the copy in TCRdb shows in-frame clones only, minus some. The table records around 26,000 clones, approximately 78% of them present only once. The sample originates from a study of human CD4 T cells and Enterobacteriaceae. Memory CD4+ T cells were sorted as all CD4+ cells except CD45RA+CCR7+CD95- naive cells, over 95% pure. Trimming took 3 bases from V and 2 from J, leaving 12 bases between them. Germline CDR1 is KGHSH and CDR2 is LQKENI. The CDR3 covers 15 residues. The sequence was obtained from a human donor in good health. The sequencing sample was made of memory CD4+ T cells from blood. The genes are TRBV18 and TRBJ2-3, with a possible D match to TRBD1 (6 bases). CDR3 region: CASSPDRLTTDTQYF. CDR3 DNA: TGTGCCAGCTCACCCGACAGGCTTACCACAGATACGCAGTATTTT.